These 21 T cell receptor beta chains were sequenced from one sample in a study of T cell clones after liver transplantation. Assay used: immunoSEQ multiplex PCR; TCRdb lists only in-frame clones, some missing. The sample includes tens of thousands of clones, less than 85% of them seen just once. Here the sequenced sample was CD4+ T cells from blood, taken before liver transplant. The source is a human donor who received a liver transplant.

As for this clone: A junction boundary mismatches the germline segment, possibly from a read error. The chain recombines TRBV7-9 with TRBJ2-1, with 11 positions matching TRBD2. From germline, CDR1 is SEHNR and CDR2 FQNEAQ (reference sequence). The length of the CDR3 is 17 residues. For the CDR3, the DNA is TGTGCCAGCAGCTTAGGAACTAGCGGGAGTTCAGTCAATGAGCGGTTCTTC. This encodes CASSLGTSGSSVNERFF.

This clone was counted only a few times. V gene TRBV12-5 combines with J gene TRBJ1-5; D gene unclear. Germline V gene data show CDR1 as LGHNT and CDR2 as FRNRAP. The CDR3 has 11 residues. V dropped 3 bases and J dropped 6 bases, with 3 bases sitting between them. The CDR3 reads CASGFGQPQHF. CDR3 nucleotides: TGTGCTAGTGGTTTTGGTCAGCCCCAGCATTTT.

V and J are TRBV28 and TRBJ2-5; no clear D. The length of the CDR3 is 12 residues. Trimming took 3 bases from V and 5 from J, leaving 7 bases between them. The germline V gene has CDR1 MDHEN and CDR2 SYDVKM. CDR3 in amino acids: CASSFLGETQYF. CDR3 in DNA: TGTGCCAGCAGTTTTCTTGGGGAGACCCAGTACTTC.

The rearrangement joins TRBV7-2 to TRBJ1-2; no clear D gene. The CDR3 runs to 15 residues. Germline CDR1 and CDR2: SGHTA and FQGNSA. Trimming pared 1 base from V and 4 bases from J, leaving 13 bases between. The CDR3 DNA reads as TGTGCCAGCAGCTTAGTGTCTTCGGTCGGCTATGGCTACACCTTC. Translated: CASSLVSSVGYGYTF.

This chain links TRBV18 with TRBJ2-5, with 8 bases that match TRBD1. Germline assignment: CDR1 KGHSH and CDR2 LQKENI. The CDR3 is made up of 17 amino acids. V was clipped by 4 bases and J by 6 bases; unmatched bases: 16. CDR3 sequence (DNA): TGTGCCAGCTCACGGCCTGGGGGCGGACAGGGTCGGCAGACCCAGTACTTC. It translates to CASSRPGGGQGRQTQYF.

CDR3 loop: CASSLRTGSPGELFF. For the CDR3, the DNA is TGCGCCAGCAGCCTTAGGACAGGCTCACCTGGGGAGCTGTTTTTT. The chain joins TRBV5-1 to TRBJ2-2; 7 bases are a match to TRBD1. CDR1 and CDR2 from the germline V gene are SGHRS and YFSETQ. The CDR3 spans 15 residues. The junction had 11 bases not matched to a gene; V was cut back by 4 bases and J by 8 bases. The whole variable domain, filled in from reference TRBV5-1 and TRBJ2-2, reads KAGVTQTPRYLIKTRGQQVTLSCSPISGHRSVSWYQQTPGQGLQFLFEYFSETQRNKGNFPGRFSGRQFSNSRSEMNVSTLELGDSALYLCASSLRTGSPGELFFGEGSRLTVL.

The CDR3 coding sequence is TGTGCCAGCAGCGGTGTGGGCAGGCCCCAAGAGACCCAGTACTTC. Protein sequence: CASSGVGRPQETQYF. V is TRBV6-1 and J is TRBJ2-5, with D uncertain. CDR1 is MNHNS and CDR2 is SASEGT in the germline V gene. The germline V and J ends were trimmed by 6 bases and 1 base, with 15 bases remaining between them. CDR3 length equals 15 residues.

The chain recombines TRBV19 with TRBJ2-7; D ambiguous. V gave up 7 bases and J gave up 1 base, with 11 bases separating them. This CDR3 has 13 amino acids. Germline V gives CDR1 LNHDA, CDR2 SQIVND (reference sequence). The CDR3 DNA reads as TGTGCCAGTACGAACGGGCCTTCCTACGAGCAGTACTTC. This sequence encodes CASTNGPSYEQYF.

This clone was counted once. The chain links TRBV5-1 to TRBJ1-3, with 8 bases matching TRBD1. The CDR3 spans 15 residues. Germline values: CDR1 SGHRS, CDR2 YFSETQ. V lost 4 bases and J lost 4; bases outside the gene matches: 7. CDR3 bases: TGCGCCAGCAGCCCGGACAGGGCTTCGGGAAACACCATATATTTT. Protein sequence: CASSPDRASGNTIYF.

This clone has a single count. The chain couples TRBV7-9 to TRBJ2-7; D is possibly TRBD1 (5 bases). Germline V CDR1 and CDR2: SEHNR, FQNEAQ (reference sequence). With 5 bases removed from V and 3 bases from J, the gap between germline ends came to 11 bases. The CDR3 loop spans 13 amino acids. The CDR3 reads CASSGQGLYEQYF. Here the CDR3 DNA reads TGTGCCAGCAGCGGTCAGGGCCTCTACGAGCAGTACTTC.

V is TRBV4-3 and J is TRBJ1-6; D not certain. CDR3 length: 16 amino acids. The germline V and J ends were trimmed by 1 base and 7 bases, with 14 bases remaining between them. Germline V lookup: CDR1 LGHNA, CDR2 YSLEER. The CDR3 DNA reads TGCGCCAGCAGCCAAGCAACGACCGGGAACAATTCACCCCTCCACTTT. The encoded protein is CASSQATTGNNSPLHF.

The chain is built from TRBV5-1 and TRBJ1-1, with D possibly TRBD1 on 5 matching bases. The V end was cut by 5 bases, the J end by 4 bases, with 18 bases between. This CDR3 is 15 amino acids long. Germline V gives CDR1 SGHRS, CDR2 YFSETQ. CDR3 sequence: CASSTAGIASTEAFF. CDR3 coding DNA: TGCGCCAGCAGTACCGCAGGGATCGCGAGCACTGAAGCTTTCTTT.

The chain joins TRBV6-5 to TRBJ2-3; D tentatively reads TRBD1 or TRBD2 (5 bases each). This CDR3 spans 14 amino acids. CDR1 MNHEY and CDR2 SVGAGI come from the germline V gene. V was cut by 3 bases and J by 4 bases, with 11 bases left in between. The CDR3, as DNA: TGTGCCAGCAGTTATGACGGGGCCGCAGATACGCAGTATTTT. Translating it yields CASSYDGAADTQYF.

This chain connects TRBV27 to TRBJ2-2, with unresolved D. Trimming took 8 bases from V and 6 from J, leaving 7 bases between them. The germline gives CDR1 MNHEY, CDR2 SMNVEV (reference sequence). The CDR3 runs to 11 residues. The CDR3 loop reads CASLVAGELFF. The DNA for the CDR3 is TGTGCCAGCCTCGTCGCCGGGGAGCTGTTTTTT.

V is TRBV5-4 and J is TRBJ2-5, with D hard to call. The V gene's germline CDR1 is SGHNT and CDR2 YYREEE (reference sequence). Trimming left V 1 base short and J 1 base short, with 8 bases between. The CDR3 runs 14 residues. In nucleotides, the CDR3 is TGTGCCAGCAGCTTGTTAGGCGTCCAAGAGACCCAGTACTTC. Translation: CASSLLGVQETQYF.

V and J are TRBV4-1 and TRBJ1-4; no definite D call. In germline, CDR1 is MGHRA, CDR2 YSYEKL. This CDR3 spans 14 amino acids. The V gene lost 3 bases and the J gene lost 7 bases, with 12 bases spanning the gap. Written as DNA, the CDR3 is TGCGCCAGCAGCCAGTACATTATGGGTGAAAAACTGTTTTTT. Translating gives CASSQYIMGEKLFF.

Note on this clone: The DNA is left out, because the CDR3 cannot be placed on it with certainty; the CDR3 is given as TCRdb lists it. This chain links TRBV21-1 with TRBJ1-1. TRBV21-1 is termed a pseudogene. The CDR3 spans 17 residues, counting both ends. CDR3 loop: CASSKVGEGTLNTEAFF.

The chain has TRBV4-3 and TRBJ1-1; the match to TRBD1 covers 10 bases. From germline, CDR1 is LGHNA and CDR2 YSLEER. The CDR3 has 15 amino acids. The ends lost 1 base at V and 7 bases at J; junction bases unmatched: 6. The DNA of the CDR3 is TGCGCCAGCAGCCAAGGCCTAGGGACAGGGGATGAAGCTTTCTTT. Protein sequence: CASSQGLGTGDEAFF.

The chain links TRBV19 to TRBJ2-1; D is unclear. The CDR3 has 15 residues. Germline assignment: CDR1 LNHDA and CDR2 SQIVND (reference sequence). Trimming removed 7 bases at V and 6 bases at J, with 19 bases between. The CDR3 region has the DNA TGTGCCAGTACCAAATCCCCGGAGTGGGTCAATGAGCAGTTCTTC. This codes for CASTKSPEWVNEQFF.

This chain uses TRBV27 with TRBJ1-1; D perhaps matches TRBD1 (5 bases). V lost 2 bases and J 0 bases, leaving 7 bases between the germline ends. Germline CDR1 is MNHEY and CDR2 is SMNVEV (reference sequence). This CDR3 region has 14 residues. This CDR3 reads CASSLNRLNTEAFF. CDR3 DNA sequence: TGTGCCAGCAGTTTAAACAGGCTGAACACTGAAGCTTTCTTT.

V usage is TRBV14 and J usage is TRBJ2-7, with 9 nucleotides matching TRBD2. Germline CDR1 reads SGHDN; CDR2 reads FVKESK. The CDR3 has 14 amino acids. The J segment lost 5 bases and the V segment lost 3 bases, leaving 5 bases of the junction unmatched. CDR3 DNA: TGTGCCAGCAGCCAGGGACTAGCTTCGGACGAGCAGTACTTC. Protein: CASSQGLASDEQYF.